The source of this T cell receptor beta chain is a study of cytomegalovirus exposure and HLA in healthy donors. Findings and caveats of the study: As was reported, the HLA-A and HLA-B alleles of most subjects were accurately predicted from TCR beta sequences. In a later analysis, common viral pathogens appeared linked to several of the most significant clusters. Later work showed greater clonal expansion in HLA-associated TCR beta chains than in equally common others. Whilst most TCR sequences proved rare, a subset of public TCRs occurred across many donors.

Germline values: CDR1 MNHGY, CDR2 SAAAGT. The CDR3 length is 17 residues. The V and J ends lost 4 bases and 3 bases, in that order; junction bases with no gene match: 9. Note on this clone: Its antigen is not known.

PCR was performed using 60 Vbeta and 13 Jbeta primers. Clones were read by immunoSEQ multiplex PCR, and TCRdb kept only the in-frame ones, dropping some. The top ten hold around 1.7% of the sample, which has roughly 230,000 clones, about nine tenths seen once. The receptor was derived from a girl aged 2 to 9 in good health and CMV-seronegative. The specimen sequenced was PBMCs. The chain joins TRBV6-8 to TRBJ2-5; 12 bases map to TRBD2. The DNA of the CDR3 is TGTGCCAGCAGTTTTGGGACTAGCGGGCCCCAAAAAGAGACCCAGTACTTC. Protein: CASSFGTSGPQKETQYF.